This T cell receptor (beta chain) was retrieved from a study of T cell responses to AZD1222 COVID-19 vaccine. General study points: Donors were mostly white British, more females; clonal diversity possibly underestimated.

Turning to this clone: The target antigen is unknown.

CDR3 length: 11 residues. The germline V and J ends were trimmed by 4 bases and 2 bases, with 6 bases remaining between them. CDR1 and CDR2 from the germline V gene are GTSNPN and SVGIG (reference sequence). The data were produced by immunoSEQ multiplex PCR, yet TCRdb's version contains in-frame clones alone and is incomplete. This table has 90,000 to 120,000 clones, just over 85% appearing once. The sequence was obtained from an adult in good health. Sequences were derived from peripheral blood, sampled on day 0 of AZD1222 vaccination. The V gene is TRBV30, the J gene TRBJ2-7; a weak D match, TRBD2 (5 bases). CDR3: CAWNGAYEQYF. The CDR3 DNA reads TGTGCCTGGAACGGGGCCTACGAGCAGTACTTC. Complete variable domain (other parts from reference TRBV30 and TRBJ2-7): SQTIHQWPATLVQPVGSPLSLECTVEGTSNPNLYWYRQAAGRGLQLLFYSVGIGQISSEVPQNLSASRPQDRQFILSSKKLLLSDSGFYLCAWNGAYEQYFGPGTRLTVT.